Shown below are 27 T cell receptor beta chains from a single sample sequenced in a study of blood T cell repertoires in COVID-19. Sequencing used immunoSEQ multiplex PCR; TCRdb keeps in-frame clones, though not all of them. Of more than 250,000 clones in the sample, around four fifths are singletons; the top ten hold roughly 1.1%. The sequencing sample was made of peripheral blood. These receptor sequences come from a woman aged 45-65 years with acute or convalescent COVID-19.

This chain uses TRBV19 with TRBJ2-2, with TRBD1 matching over 7 bases. The V and J ends lost 7 bases and 5 bases, in that order; junction bases with no gene match: 10. Germline V gene sequence: CDR1 LNHDA, CDR2 SQIVND (reference sequence). The CDR3 is 15 residues long. The CDR3 region is CASKDRNRGTGELFF. The CDR3 DNA sequence: TGTGCCAGTAAGGACCGAAACAGGGGAACCGGGGAGCTGTTTTTT.

This clone showed up just once. The chain carries TRBV25-1 and TRBJ1-1, with a tentative D call TRBD1 (5 bases). Trimming took 1 base from V and 4 from J, leaving 10 bases between them. This CDR3 has 14 residues. CDR1 is MGHDK, CDR2 SYGVNS, per germline. The CDR3 DNA follows: TGTGCCAGCAGTGAATCGGGGGGGTTCACTGAAGCTTTCTTT. Protein sequence: CASSESGGFTEAFF.

The chain combines TRBV2 with TRBJ2-5; D ambiguous. The length of the CDR3 is 11 residues. Trimming removed 6 bases from V and 3 bases from J, with 5 bases in between. Germline V gene sequence: CDR1 SNHLY, CDR2 FYNNEI. CDR3 amino acids: CASRRKETQYF. The CDR3 DNA follows: TGTGCCAGCAGGCGGAAAGAGACCCAGTACTTC.

In this sample, this clone turned up a few times. The chain recombines TRBV5-1 with TRBJ1-5; the D gene is possibly TRBD1 (5 bases). CDR1 is SGHRS and CDR2 is YFSETQ in the germline V gene. The ends were cut back, 4 bases at V and 5 bases at J, with 19 bases in the middle. This CDR3 has 16 amino acids. CDR3 in DNA: TGCGCCAGCAGCCTCGGGACCGCCGGAGGGGATCAGCCCCAGCATTTT. This encodes CASSLGTAGGDQPQHF. Full variable domain (outside the CDR3, taken from reference TRBV5-1 and TRBJ1-5): KAGVTQTPRYLIKTRGQQVTLSCSPISGHRSVSWYQQTPGQGLQFLFEYFSETQRNKGNFPGRFSGRQFSNSRSEMNVSTLELGDSALYLCASSLGTAGGDQPQHFGDGTRLSIL.

This chain links TRBV3-1 (or the pseudogene TRBV3-2) with TRBJ2-5; 12 positions match TRBD1. Germline CDR1 and CDR2: LGHDT and YNNKEL (reference sequence). V lost 4 bases, J lost 3 bases, and 9 bases stayed unmatched. This CDR3 is built from 17 residues. The CDR3 DNA is TGTGCCAGCAGCCTCTCCGGGACAGGGGGCGGAAAAGAGACCCAGTACTTC. Amino acid sequence: CASSLSGTGGGKETQYF.

The CDR3 reads CASSRLGLLTDTQYF. CDR3 DNA sequence: TGCGCCAGCAGCCGCCTGGGCCTGCTCACAGATACGCAGTATTTT. The V call is TRBV4-1, the J call TRBJ2-3; D is ambiguous. V lost 4 bases and J lost 2, with 13 bases in between. The CDR3 contains 15 residues. Germline CDR1 is MGHRA and CDR2 is YSYEKL.

The chain has TRBV6-2 or TRBV6-3 and TRBJ2-7, with 9 bases lining up with TRBD2. The CDR3 is 13 residues long. Trimming took 5 bases from V and 4 from J; bases not matched to a gene: 3. The germline V gene has CDR1 MNHEY and CDR2 SVGEGT. CDR3 sequence: CASSRLAEYEQYF. CDR3 DNA sequence: TGTGCCAGCAGTAGACTAGCGGAGTACGAGCAGTACTTC.

V is TRBV2 and J is TRBJ2-7; maybe TRBD2 (6 bases). Trimming removed 6 bases from V and 7 bases from J, with 19 bases in between. In germline, CDR1 is SNHLY, CDR2 FYNNEI. This CDR3 comprises 14 residues. The CDR3 loop reads CASRGLTGVTEQYF. The CDR3 DNA sequence: TGTGCCAGCAGAGGACTAACGGGGGTTACGGAGCAGTACTTC.

This chain joins TRBV6-5 and TRBJ2-7, with a possible D match to TRBD1 (6 bases). The CDR3 runs 13 residues. Trimming pared 2 bases from V and 3 bases from J, leaving 8 bases between. Germline CDR1 and CDR2: MNHEY and SVGAGI. This chain's CDR3 is CASSYVQGYEQYF. The CDR3 DNA reads as TGTGCCAGCAGTTACGTACAGGGCTACGAGCAGTACTTC.

The rearrangement joins TRBV6-1 to TRBJ2-3; maybe TRBD1 (6 bases). V shed 4 bases and J shed 1 base, with 15 bases lying between them. CDR3 length: 16 residues. The germline gives CDR1 MNHNS, CDR2 SASEGT. As DNA, the CDR3 is TGTGCCAGCAGTGGGCACAGGGAAGGGGGCACAGATACGCAGTATTTT. Translation gives CASSGHREGGTDTQYF.

This chain uses TRBV5-1 with TRBJ1-1, with D perhaps matching TRBD1 (6 bases). CDR1 and CDR2 from the germline V gene are SGHRS and YFSETQ. Trimming removed 0 bases from V and 1 base from J, with 10 bases in between. This CDR3 is built from 15 residues. The CDR3 bases are TGCGCCAGCAGCTTGGTGTCAGGGGCGAACACTGAAGCTTTCTTT. This gives the protein CASSLVSGANTEAFF.

CDR3 nucleotides: TGTGCCAGCAGTTTGGGGGGGGCAACTAATGAAAAACTGTTTTTT. Translation: CASSLGGATNEKLFF. The gene calls are TRBV2 and TRBJ1-4, with D perhaps matching TRBD1 (5 bases). CDR1 and CDR2 (germline): SNHLY, FYNNEI. Trimming removed 5 bases from V and 0 bases from J, with 10 bases in between. The CDR3 is 15 amino acids.

The chain joins TRBV19 to TRBJ2-1; TRBD2 agrees at 7 bases. With V trimmed by 3 bases and J by 4 bases, 9 bases remained unmatched. CDR3 size: 16 residues. Germline lookup yields CDR1 LNHDA and CDR2 SQIVND (reference sequence). CDR3 DNA: TGTGCCAGTAGTATCATGGCGGGAGTTAAATACAATGAGCAGTTCTTC. As protein: CASSIMAGVKYNEQFF. The full variable domain, with the rest looked up from reference TRBV19 and TRBJ2-1, is DGGITQSPKYLFRKEGQNVTLSCEQNLNHDAMYWYRQDPGQGLRLIYYSQIVNDFQKGDIAEGYSVSREKKESFPLTVTSAQKNPTAFYLCASSIMAGVKYNEQFFGPGTRLTVL.

Concerning this clone: In the same sample, other DNA sequences code for this CDR3. The chain carries TRBV12-3 or TRBV12-4 and TRBJ1-4; D not resolved. The CDR3 consists of 11 residues. V lost 7 bases to trimming and J lost 5 bases, with 5 bases between them. In DNA, the CDR3 is TGTGCCAGCACCTTGAATGAAAAACTGTTTTTT. It translates to CASTLNEKLFF.

The V and J genes are TRBV5-5 and TRBJ1-1; no reliable D call. Germline loops: CDR1 SGHKS, CDR2 YYEKEE (reference sequence). Trimming shortened V by 0 bases and J by 1 base, and 10 bases separated the two germline ends. This CDR3 has 15 residues. Here the CDR3 DNA reads TGTGCCAGCAGCTTGGGGTTACAGCCGAACACTGAAGCTTTCTTT. This codes for CASSLGLQPNTEAFF.

The gene calls are TRBV20-1 and TRBJ1-1; unclear D gene. CDR3 size: 11 residues. Germline values: CDR1 DFQATT, CDR2 SNEGSKA (reference sequence). Trimming took off 3 bases at V and 5 bases at J, with 7 bases between the two ends. The CDR3 loop is CSASGQTEAFF. Written as DNA, the CDR3 is TGCAGTGCTAGCGGTCAAACTGAAGCTTTCTTT.

The chain uses TRBV25-1 and TRBJ1-2, with a weak D call TRBD1 (5 bases). Looked up from germline, CDR1 is MGHDK and CDR2 is SYGVNS. Trimming took off 3 bases at V and 3 bases at J, with 11 bases between the two ends. There are 14 residues in the CDR3. The CDR3 DNA reads as TGTGCCAGCAGTGAGGGGCCGACCTACTATGGCTACACCTTC. Translation: CASSEGPTYYGYTF.

The chain recombines TRBV2 with TRBJ1-1; D might be TRBD1 (5 bases). Germline V lookup: CDR1 SNHLY, CDR2 FYNNEI. V dropped 8 bases and J dropped 2 bases, with 9 bases sitting between them. The CDR3 contains 12 residues. The CDR3 sequence is CASVTGNTEAFF. For the CDR3, the DNA is TGTGCCAGCGTAACAGGAAACACTGAAGCTTTCTTT.

The V call is TRBV7-2, the J call TRBJ2-1, with 12 bases matching TRBD2. This CDR3 contains 17 residues. From germline, CDR1 is SGHTA and CDR2 FQGNSA. The junction had 9 bases not matched to a gene; V was cut back by 0 bases and J by 9 bases. CDR3 loop: CASSLARASGRGGEQFF. CDR3 DNA sequence: TGTGCCAGCAGCTTAGCGCGGGCTAGCGGGAGGGGGGGTGAGCAGTTCTTC.

The rearrangement links TRBV18 to TRBJ2-1; TRBD2 matches at 7 bases. Germline V CDR1 and CDR2: KGHSH, LQKENI. The CDR3 covers 16 residues. Trimming cost V 3 bases and J 4 bases; bases outside gene matches: 9. For the CDR3, the DNA is TGTGCCAGCTCACCCGTCAGCGGGGAAGCGTACAATGAGCAGTTCTTC. The encoded protein is CASSPVSGEAYNEQFF.

This chain joins TRBV4-3 and TRBJ1-1; weak D call: TRBD1 (6 bases). The V gene's germline CDR1 is LGHNA and CDR2 YSLEER. The length of the CDR3 is 18 residues. The V end was cut by 0 bases, the J end by 1 base, with 18 bases between. The CDR3 loop reads CASSQDGGQVLGNTEAFF. Here the CDR3 DNA reads TGCGCCAGCAGCCAAGATGGGGGCCAGGTTTTGGGGAACACTGAAGCTTTCTTT.

This rearrangement joins TRBV7-8 to TRBJ2-6, with TRBD1 matching over 9 bases. This CDR3 region has 16 residues. Germline lookup yields CDR1 SGHVS and CDR2 FQNEAQ. The V and J ends lost 6 bases and 6 bases, in that order; junction bases with no gene match: 9. CDR3 amino acids: CASSSRDRDSANVLTF. Written as DNA, the CDR3 is TGTGCCAGCAGTTCCCGGGACAGGGATTCGGCCAACGTCCTGACTTTC. The full variable domain, its missing parts supplied by reference TRBV7-8 and TRBJ2-6, is GAGVSQSPRYKVAKRGQDVALRCDPISGHVSLFWYQQALGQGPEFLTYFQNEAQLDKSGLPSDRFFAERPEGSVSTLKIQRTQQEDSAVYLCASSSRDRDSANVLTFGAGSRLTVL.

V is TRBV7-9 and J is TRBJ2-1, with 10 bases identical to TRBD2. The CDR3 is made up of 15 amino acids. The germline CDR1 and CDR2 sequences are SEHNR and FQNEAQ (reference sequence). V was clipped by 2 bases and J by 6 bases; unmatched bases: 4. In DNA form, the CDR3 reads TGTGCCAGCAGCTTAACCGGGACTAGCGTCAATGAGCAGTTCTTC. This sequence encodes CASSLTGTSVNEQFF.

The chain carries TRBV2 and TRBJ1-2, with 7 bases matching TRBD1. V shed 4 bases and J 6 bases; nucleotides not matched to a gene: 5. Looked up from germline, CDR1 is SNHLY and CDR2 is FYNNEI. The CDR3 contains 13 residues. The CDR3 protein is CASSAGTADGYTF. As DNA, the CDR3 is TGTGCCAGCAGTGCCGGGACAGCCGATGGCTACACCTTC. Full variable domain (outside the CDR3, taken from reference TRBV2 and TRBJ1-2): EPEVTQTPSHQVTQMGQEVILRCVPISNHLYFYWYRQILGQKVEFLVSFYNNEISEKSEIFDDQFSVERPDGSNFTLKIRSTKLEDSAMYFCASSAGTADGYTFGSGTRLTVV.

The chain uses TRBV28 and TRBJ1-4; a weak D match, TRBD1 (5 bases). The germline V gene has CDR1 MDHEN and CDR2 SYDVKM. V dropped 5 bases and J dropped 6 bases, with 22 bases sitting between them. The CDR3 totals 17 residues. The CDR3: CASSRSSIGVRDEKLFF. CDR3 coding DNA: TGTGCCAGCAGTCGATCTTCCATAGGGGTTCGGGATGAAAAACTGTTTTTT.

The chain is built from TRBV19 and TRBJ1-5; TRBD1 matches 7 bases. The germline V gene has CDR1 LNHDA and CDR2 SQIVND (reference sequence). There are 16 residues in the CDR3. Losses at the gene ends were 5 bases for V and 1 base for J; bases not matched to a gene: 8. DNA for the CDR3: TGTGCCAGTAGTCTCAGGGGGTTGGCGAGCAATCAGCCCCAGCATTTT. Translated: CASSLRGLASNQPQHF. Based on the CDR3 plus reference TRBV19 and TRBJ1-5, the full variable domain is DGGITQSPKYLFRKEGQNVTLSCEQNLNHDAMYWYRQDPGQGLRLIYYSQIVNDFQKGDIAEGYSVSREKKESFPLTVTSAQKNPTAFYLCASSLRGLASNQPQHFGDGTRLSIL.

The gene calls are TRBV18 and TRBJ1-5; D call uncertain. V was clipped by 0 bases and J by 4 bases, with 10 bases between them. The germline gives CDR1 KGHSH, CDR2 LQKENI. The length of the CDR3 is 15 residues. CDR3 bases: TGTGCCAGCTCACCACCGATGGAGAGAAATCAGCCCCAGCATTTT. Protein sequence: CASSPPMERNQPQHF.